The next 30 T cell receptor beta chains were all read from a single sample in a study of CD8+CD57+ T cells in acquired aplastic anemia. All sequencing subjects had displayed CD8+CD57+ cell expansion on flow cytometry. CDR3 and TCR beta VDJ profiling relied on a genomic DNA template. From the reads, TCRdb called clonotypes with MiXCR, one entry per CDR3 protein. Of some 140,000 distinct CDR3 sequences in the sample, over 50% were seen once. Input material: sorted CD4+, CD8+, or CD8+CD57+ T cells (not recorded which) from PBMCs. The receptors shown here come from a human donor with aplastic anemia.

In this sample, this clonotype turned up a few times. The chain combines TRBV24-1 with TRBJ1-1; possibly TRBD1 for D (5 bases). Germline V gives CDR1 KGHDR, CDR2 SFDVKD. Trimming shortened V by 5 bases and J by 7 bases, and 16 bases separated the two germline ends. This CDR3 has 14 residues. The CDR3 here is CATSVTGGEGEAFF. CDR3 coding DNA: TGTGCCACCAGTGTAACCGGAGGGGAAGGTGAAGCTTTCTTT.

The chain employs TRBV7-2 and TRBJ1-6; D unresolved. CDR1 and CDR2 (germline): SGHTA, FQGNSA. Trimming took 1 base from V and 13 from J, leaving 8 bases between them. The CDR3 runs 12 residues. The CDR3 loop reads CASSLGTVPLHF. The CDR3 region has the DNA TGTGCCAGCAGCTTAGGTACGGTCCCCCTCCACTTT. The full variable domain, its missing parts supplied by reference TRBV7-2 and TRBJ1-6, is GAGVSQSPSNKVTEKGKDVELRCDPISGHTALYWYRQSLGQGLEFLIYFQGNSAPDKSGLPSDRFSAERTGGSVSTLTIQRTQQEDSAVYLCASSLGTVPLHFGNGTRLTVT.

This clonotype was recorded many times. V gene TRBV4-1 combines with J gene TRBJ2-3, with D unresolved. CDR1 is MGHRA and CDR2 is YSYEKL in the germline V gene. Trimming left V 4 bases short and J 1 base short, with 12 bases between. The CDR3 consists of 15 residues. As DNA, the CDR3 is TGCGCCAGCAGCCTCCAAGTACTACGCACAGATACGCAGTATTTT. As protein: CASSLQVLRTDTQYF.

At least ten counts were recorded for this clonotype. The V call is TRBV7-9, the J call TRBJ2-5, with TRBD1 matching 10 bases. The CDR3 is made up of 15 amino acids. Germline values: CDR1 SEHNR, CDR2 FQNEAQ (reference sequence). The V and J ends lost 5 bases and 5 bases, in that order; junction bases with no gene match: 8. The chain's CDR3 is CASSTRDRGRETQYF. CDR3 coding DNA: TGTGCCAGCAGCACCCGGGACAGGGGACGGGAGACCCAGTACTTC.

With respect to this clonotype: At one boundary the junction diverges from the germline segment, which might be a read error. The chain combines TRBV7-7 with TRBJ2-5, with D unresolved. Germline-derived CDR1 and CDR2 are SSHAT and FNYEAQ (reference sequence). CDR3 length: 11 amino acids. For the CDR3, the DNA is TGTGCTAGCAGCTCACCCCCGGCCCAGTACTTC. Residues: CASSSPPAQYF.

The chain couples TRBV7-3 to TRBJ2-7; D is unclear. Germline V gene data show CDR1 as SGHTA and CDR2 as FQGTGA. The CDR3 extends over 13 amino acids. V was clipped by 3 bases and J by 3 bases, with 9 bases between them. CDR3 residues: CASSLWLSYEQYF. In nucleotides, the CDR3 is TGTGCCAGCAGCTTGTGGCTAAGCTACGAGCAGTACTTC.

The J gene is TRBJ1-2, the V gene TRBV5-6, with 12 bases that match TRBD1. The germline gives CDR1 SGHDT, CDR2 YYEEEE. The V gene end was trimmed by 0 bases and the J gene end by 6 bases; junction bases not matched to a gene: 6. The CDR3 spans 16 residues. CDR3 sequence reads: CASSLAGTGGADGYTF. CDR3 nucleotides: TGTGCCAGCAGCTTGGCCGGGACAGGGGGCGCGGATGGCTACACCTTC.

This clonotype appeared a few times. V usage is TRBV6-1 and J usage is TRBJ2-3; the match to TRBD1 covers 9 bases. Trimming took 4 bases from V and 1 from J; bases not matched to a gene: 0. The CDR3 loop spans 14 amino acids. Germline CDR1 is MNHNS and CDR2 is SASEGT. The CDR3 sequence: CASSGTGGTDTQYF. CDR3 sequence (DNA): TGTGCCAGCAGTGGGACAGGGGGCACAGATACGCAGTATTTT.

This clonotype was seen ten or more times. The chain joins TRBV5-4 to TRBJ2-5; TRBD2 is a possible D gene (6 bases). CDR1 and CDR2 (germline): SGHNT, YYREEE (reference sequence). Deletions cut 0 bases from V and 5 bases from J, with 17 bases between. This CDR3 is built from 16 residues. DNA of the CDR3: TGTGCCAGCAGCTTGGCGGCGGGGTTAGATCGGGAGACCCAGTACTTC. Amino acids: CASSLAAGLDRETQYF.

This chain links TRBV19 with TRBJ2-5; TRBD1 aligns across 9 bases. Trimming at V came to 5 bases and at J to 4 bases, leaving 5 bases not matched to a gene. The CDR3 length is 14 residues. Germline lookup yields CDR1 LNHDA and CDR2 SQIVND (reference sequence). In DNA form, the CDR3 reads TGTGCCAGTAGTGTCCGGACAGGGGTAGAGACCCAGTACTTC. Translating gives CASSVRTGVETQYF.

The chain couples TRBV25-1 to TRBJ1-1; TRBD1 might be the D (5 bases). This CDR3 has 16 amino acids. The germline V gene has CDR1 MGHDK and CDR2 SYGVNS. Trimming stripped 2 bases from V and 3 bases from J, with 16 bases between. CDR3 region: CASSEPGWGSDTEAFF. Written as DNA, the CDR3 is TGTGCCAGCAGTGAACCTGGTTGGGGCTCGGACACTGAAGCTTTCTTT.

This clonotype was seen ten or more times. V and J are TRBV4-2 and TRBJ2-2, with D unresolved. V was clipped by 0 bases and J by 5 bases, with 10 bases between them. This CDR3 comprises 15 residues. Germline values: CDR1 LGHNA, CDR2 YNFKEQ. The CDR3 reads CASSQEALGTGELFF. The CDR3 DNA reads TGTGCCAGCAGCCAAGAGGCGCTTGGGACCGGGGAGCTGTTTTTT.

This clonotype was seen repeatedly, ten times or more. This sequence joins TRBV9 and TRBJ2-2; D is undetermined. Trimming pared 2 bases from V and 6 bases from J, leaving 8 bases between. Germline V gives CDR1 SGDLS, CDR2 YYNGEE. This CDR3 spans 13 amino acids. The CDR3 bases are TGTGCCAGCAGCGTTGCGTGGGCCGGGGAGCTGTTTTTT. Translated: CASSVAWAGELFF.

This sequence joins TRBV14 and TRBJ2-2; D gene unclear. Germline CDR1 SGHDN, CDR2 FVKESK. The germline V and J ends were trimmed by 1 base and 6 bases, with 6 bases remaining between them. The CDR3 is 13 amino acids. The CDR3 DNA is TGTGCCAGCAGCCAAGGGGGATCCGGGGAGCTGTTTTTT. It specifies CASSQGGSGELFF.

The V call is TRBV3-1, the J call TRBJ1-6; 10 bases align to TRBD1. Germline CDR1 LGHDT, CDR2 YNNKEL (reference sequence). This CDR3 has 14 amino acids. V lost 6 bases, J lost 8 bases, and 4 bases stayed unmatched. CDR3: CASRRQGADSPLHF. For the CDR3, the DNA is TGTGCCAGCAGACGACAGGGGGCGGATTCACCCCTCCACTTT.

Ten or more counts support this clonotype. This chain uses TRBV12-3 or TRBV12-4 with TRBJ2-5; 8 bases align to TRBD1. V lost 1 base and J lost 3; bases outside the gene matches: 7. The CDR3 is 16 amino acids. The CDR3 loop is CASSLGLRGLEETQYF. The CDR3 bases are TGTGCCAGCAGTTTAGGGCTCAGGGGGCTTGAAGAGACCCAGTACTTC.

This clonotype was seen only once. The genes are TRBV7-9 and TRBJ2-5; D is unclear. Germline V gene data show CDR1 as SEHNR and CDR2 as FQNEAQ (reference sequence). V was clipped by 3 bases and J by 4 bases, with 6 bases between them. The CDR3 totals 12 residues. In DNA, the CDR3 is TGTGCCAGCAGCTTTGTCCCAGAGACCCAGTACTTC. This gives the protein CASSFVPETQYF.

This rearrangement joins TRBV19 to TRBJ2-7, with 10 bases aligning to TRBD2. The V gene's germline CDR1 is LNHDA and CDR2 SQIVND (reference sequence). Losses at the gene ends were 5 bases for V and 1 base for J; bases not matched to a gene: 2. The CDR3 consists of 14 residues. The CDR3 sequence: CASSVGLASYEQYF. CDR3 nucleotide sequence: TGTGCCAGTAGTGTGGGACTAGCGTCCTACGAGCAGTACTTC.

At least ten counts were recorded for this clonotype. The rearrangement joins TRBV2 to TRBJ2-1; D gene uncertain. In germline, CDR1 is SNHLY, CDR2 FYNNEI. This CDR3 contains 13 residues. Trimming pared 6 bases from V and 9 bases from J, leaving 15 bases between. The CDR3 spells CASSPWVSVEQFF. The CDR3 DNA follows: TGTGCCAGCAGCCCCTGGGTATCAGTTGAGCAGTTCTTC. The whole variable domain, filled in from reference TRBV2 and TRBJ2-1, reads EPEVTQTPSHQVTQMGQEVILRCVPISNHLYFYWYRQILGQKVEFLVSFYNNEISEKSEIFDDQFSVERPDGSNFTLKIRSTKLEDSAMYFCASSPWVSVEQFFGPGTRLTVL.

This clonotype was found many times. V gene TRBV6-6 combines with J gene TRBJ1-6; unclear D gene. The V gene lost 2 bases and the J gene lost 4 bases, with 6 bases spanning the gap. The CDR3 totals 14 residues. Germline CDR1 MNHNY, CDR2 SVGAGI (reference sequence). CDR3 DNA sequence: TGTGCCAGCAGTTACGAGAGGTATAATTCACCCCTCCACTTT. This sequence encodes CASSYERYNSPLHF.

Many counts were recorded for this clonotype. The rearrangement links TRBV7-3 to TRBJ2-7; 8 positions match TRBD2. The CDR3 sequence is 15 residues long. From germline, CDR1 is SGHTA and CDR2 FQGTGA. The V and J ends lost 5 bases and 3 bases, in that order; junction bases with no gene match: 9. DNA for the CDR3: TGTGCCAGCAGCCCGTTCGGGGGGGGGGGCTACGAGCAGTACTTC. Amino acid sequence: CASSPFGGGGYEQYF.

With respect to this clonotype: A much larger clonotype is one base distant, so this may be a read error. The CDR3 nucleotides are TGCGCCAGCAGCCAAGTAGTCCGGGACAGGCAGTATTTT. This encodes CASSQVVRDRQYF. The chain joins TRBV4-3 to TRBJ2-3; TRBD1 matches 7 bases. Looked up from germline, CDR1 is LGHNA and CDR2 is YSLEER. Trimming removed 1 base from V and 11 bases from J; junction bases left unmatched: 6. The CDR3 length is 13 residues.

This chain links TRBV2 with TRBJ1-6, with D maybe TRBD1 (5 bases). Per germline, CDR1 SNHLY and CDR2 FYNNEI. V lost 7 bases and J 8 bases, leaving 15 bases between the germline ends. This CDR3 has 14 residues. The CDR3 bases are TGTGCCAGCATGGTCCGACAGCTTTATTCACCCCTCCACTTT. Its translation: CASMVRQLYSPLHF.

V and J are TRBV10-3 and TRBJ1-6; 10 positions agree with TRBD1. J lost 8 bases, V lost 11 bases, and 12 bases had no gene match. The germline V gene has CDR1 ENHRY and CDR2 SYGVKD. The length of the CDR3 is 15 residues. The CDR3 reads CASGTGARSDSPLHF. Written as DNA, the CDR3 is TGTGCCTCAGGGACAGGGGCTAGGAGTGATTCACCCCTCCACTTT.

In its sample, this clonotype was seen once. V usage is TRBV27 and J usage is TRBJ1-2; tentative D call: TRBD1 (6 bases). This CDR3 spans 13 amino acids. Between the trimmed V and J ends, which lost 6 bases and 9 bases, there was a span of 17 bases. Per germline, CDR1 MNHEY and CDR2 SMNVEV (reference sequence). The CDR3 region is CASSSQGVNRYTF. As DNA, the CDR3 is TGTGCCAGCAGCTCACAGGGAGTCAATCGCTACACCTTC.

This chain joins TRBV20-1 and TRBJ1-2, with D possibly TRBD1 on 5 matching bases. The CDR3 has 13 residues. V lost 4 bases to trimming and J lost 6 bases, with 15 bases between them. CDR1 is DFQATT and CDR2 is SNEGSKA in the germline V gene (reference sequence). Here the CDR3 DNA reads TGCAGTGCTACCCCCCTGGGGGGGGATGGCTACACCTTC. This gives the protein CSATPLGGDGYTF.

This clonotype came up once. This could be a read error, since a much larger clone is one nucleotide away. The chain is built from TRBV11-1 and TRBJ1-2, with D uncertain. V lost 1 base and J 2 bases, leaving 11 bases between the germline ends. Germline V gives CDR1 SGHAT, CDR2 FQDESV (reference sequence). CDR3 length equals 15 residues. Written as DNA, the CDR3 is TGTGCCAGCAGCTTAGAGCCGGCCGGGAACTATGGCTACACCTTC. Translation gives CASSLEPAGNYGYTF.

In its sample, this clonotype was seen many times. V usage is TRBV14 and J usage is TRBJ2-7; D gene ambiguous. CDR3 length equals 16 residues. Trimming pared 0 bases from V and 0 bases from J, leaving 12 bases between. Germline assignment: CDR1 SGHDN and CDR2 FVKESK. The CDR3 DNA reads TGTGCCAGCAGCCAAGAAGGGTCTTTTAGCTCCTACGAGCAGTACTTC. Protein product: CASSQEGSFSSYEQYF. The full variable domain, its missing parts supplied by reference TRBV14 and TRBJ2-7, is EAGVTQFPSHSVIEKGQTVTLRCDPISGHDNLYWYRRVMGKEIKFLLHFVKESKQDESGMPNNRFLAERTGGTYSTLKVQPAELEDSGVYFCASSQEGSFSSYEQYFGPGTRLTVT.

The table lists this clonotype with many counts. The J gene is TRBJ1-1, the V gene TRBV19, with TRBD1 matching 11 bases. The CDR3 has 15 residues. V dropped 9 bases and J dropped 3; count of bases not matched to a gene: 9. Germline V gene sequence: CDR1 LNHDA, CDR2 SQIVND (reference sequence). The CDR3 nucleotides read TGTGCCAGCGTCCGGGACAGGGGGAAGGACACTGAAGCTTTCTTT. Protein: CASVRDRGKDTEAFF.

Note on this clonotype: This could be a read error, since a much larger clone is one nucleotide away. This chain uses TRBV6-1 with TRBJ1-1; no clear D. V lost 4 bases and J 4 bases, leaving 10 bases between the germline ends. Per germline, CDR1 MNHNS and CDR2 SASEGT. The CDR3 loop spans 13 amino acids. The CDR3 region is CASSVVSITEAFF. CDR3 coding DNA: TGTGCCAGCAGTGTGGTATCAATCACTGAAGCTTTCTTT.